These T cell receptor beta chains were read from a single sample in a study of shared clonotypes between healthy human individuals. The method was immunoSEQ multiplex PCR; TCRdb's version includes in-frame clones alone and lacks a portion of them. The sample yields approximately 1,500,000 clones, roughly 95% seen once. The specimen was naive CD4+ T cells sorted from blood. These receptor sequences come from a man aged 25 to 45 in good health. Both conserved end residues are part of each CDR3. The order of the fields is J gene, V gene, clone size, D gene, CDR3 protein, CDR3 DNA. The D gene is left open where the match is weak. The listing skips clone size in some rows; elsewhere it reads once, few, many or a size class.

J: TRBJ2-7; V: TRBV4-1; size: .; D: TRBD2; CDR3: CASSQKLSGTLSYEQYF; DNA: TGCGCCAGCAGCCAAAAGCTTAGCGGGACCCTCTCCTACGAGCAGTACTTC
J: TRBJ2-5; V: TRBV10-3; size: .; D: .; CDR3: CAISESQWEETQYF; DNA: TGTGCCATCAGTGAGTCGCAGTGGGAAGAGACCCAGTACTTC
J: TRBJ2-3; V: TRBV5-1; size: .; D: .; CDR3: CASSPGSSADTQYF; DNA: TGCGCCAGCAGCCCGGGATCGTCGGCAGATACGCAGTATTTT
J: TRBJ1-3; V: TRBV6-6; size: .; D: .; CDR3: CASSYGRTGNTIYF; DNA: TGTGCCAGCAGTTACGGAAGAACTGGAAACACCATATATTTT
J: TRBJ2-3; V: TRBV28; size: .; D: TRBD2; CDR3: CASSPLLAGDTDTQYF; DNA: TGTGCCAGCAGCCCCTTGCTAGCGGGGGACACAGATACGCAGTATTTT
J: TRBJ2-2; V: TRBV28; size: few; D: .; CDR3: CASIPSNPTGELFF; DNA: TGTGCCAGCATCCCCAGTAACCCCACCGGGGAGCTGTTTTTT
J: TRBJ1-2; V: TRBV30; size: .; D: TRBD1; CDR3: CAWSRTGNYGYTF; DNA: TGTGCCTGGAGCCGGACAGGGAACTATGGCTACACCTTC
J: TRBJ1-1; V: TRBV28; size: .; D: TRBD1; CDR3: CASSATTGAHKPFF; DNA: TGTGCCAGCAGCGCGACGACAGGGGCTCACAAGCCTTTCTTT
J: TRBJ2-7; V: TRBV7-2; size: .; D: .; CDR3: CASSSFSFKGLEQYF; DNA: TGTGCCAGCAGCTCGTTTAGCTTTAAAGGCCTCGAGCAGTACTTC
J: TRBJ2-2; V: TRBV5-1; size: .; D: .; CDR3: CASSLARATGELFF; DNA: TGCGCCAGCAGCTTGGCCCGGGCGACCGGGGAGCTGTTTTTT
J: TRBJ2-5; V: TRBV30; size: .; D: TRBD1; CDR3: CAWSRQGQETQYF; DNA: TGTGCCTGGAGTCGACAGGGGCAAGAGACCCAGTACTTC
J: TRBJ2-2; V: TRBV19; size: once; D: .; CDR3: CASSIVGRNTGELFF; DNA: TGTGCCAGTAGTATAGTAGGCAGAAACACCGGGGAGCTGTTTTTT
J: TRBJ1-1; V: TRBV19; size: .; D: .; CDR3: CASSTSRAMNTEAFF; DNA: TGTGCCAGTAGTACGTCCCGGGCCATGAACACTGAAGCTTTCTTT
J: TRBJ2-2; V: TRBV13; size: .; D: .; CDR3: CASSSRVTGELFF; DNA: TGTGCCAGCAGCTCCAGGGTTACCGGGGAGCTGTTTTTT
J: TRBJ2-1; V: TRBV5-1; size: .; D: .; CDR3: CASTSGWGRQTPNEQFF; DNA: TGCGCCAGCACCTCTGGCTGGGGCCGTCAAACCCCCAATGAGCAGTTCTTC
J: TRBJ2-3; V: TRBV28; size: .; D: .; CDR3: CASSLPGDTQYF; DNA: TGTGCCAGCAGTCTCCCCGGGGATACGCAGTATTTT
J: TRBJ2-1; V: TRBV11-2; size: .; D: .; CDR3: CASSLEASPHNEQFF; DNA: TGTGCCAGCAGCTTAGAGGCTAGTCCTCACAATGAGCAGTTCTTC
J: TRBJ1-2; V: TRBV9; size: .; D: .; CDR3: CASSVGQANYGYTF; DNA: TGTGCCAGCAGCGTAGGTCAGGCTAACTATGGCTACACCTTC
J: TRBJ2-3; V: TRBV4-1; size: .; D: TRBD2; CDR3: CASSQELTGGWVTDTQYF; DNA: TGCGCCAGCAGCCAAGAATTGACGGGAGGGTGGGTCACAGATACGCAGTATTTT
J: TRBJ2-5; V: TRBV27; size: .; D: .; CDR3: CASSFGGSRETQYF; DNA: TGTGCCAGCAGTTTCGGGGGCAGCCGAGAGACCCAGTACTTC
J: TRBJ1-5; V: TRBV27; size: .; D: .; CDR3: CASSLWSNQPQHF; DNA: TGTGCCAGCAGTTTGTGGAGCAATCAGCCCCAGCATTTT
J: TRBJ2-1; V: TRBV5-1; size: .; D: TRBD1; CDR3: CASSLSGTGGEEQFF; DNA: TGCGCCAGCAGCTTGAGTGGGACAGGGGGCGAGGAGCAGTTCTTC
J: TRBJ2-1; V: TRBV27; size: .; D: .; CDR3: CASNPAQFAHEQFF; DNA: TGTGCCAGCAACCCGGCGCAGTTCGCACACGAGCAGTTCTTC
J: TRBJ2-3; V: TRBV4-1; size: .; D: .; CDR3: CASSQEPLLIGTQYF; DNA: TGCGCCAGCAGCCAAGAACCCCTCCTCATTGGTACGCAGTATTTT
J: TRBJ2-2; V: TRBV6-1; size: .; D: TRBD2; CDR3: CASSELAGAYTGELFF; DNA: TGTGCCAGCAGTGAACTAGCGGGAGCGTACACCGGGGAGCTGTTTTTT
J: TRBJ2-3; V: TRBV29-1; size: .; D: .; CDR3: CSVEARQVILDTQYF; DNA: TGCAGCGTTGAAGCCCGACAGGTTATATTAGATACGCAGTATTTT
J: TRBJ1-2; V: TRBV5-7; size: once; D: .; CDR3: CASSRRDYGPYTF; DNA: TGTGCCAGCAGCCGAAGGGACTATGGCCCCTACACCTTC
J: TRBJ2-1; V: TRBV5-1; size: .; D: TRBD2; CDR3: CASSGLAGAGEQFF; DNA: TGCGCCAGCAGCGGTCTAGCGGGAGCGGGTGAGCAGTTCTTC
J: TRBJ2-2; V: TRBV15; size: .; D: .; CDR3: CATSRGGRRVANTGELFF; DNA: TGTGCCACCAGCAGAGGGGGGCGGCGGGTCGCGAACACCGGGGAGCTGTTTTTT
J: TRBJ2-1; V: TRBV19; size: .; D: TRBD2; CDR3: CASSIASGLGSSYNEQFF; DNA: TGTGCCAGTAGTATTGCTAGCGGGTTAGGTAGCTCCTACAATGAGCAGTTCTTC
J: TRBJ2-1; V: TRBV28; size: .; D: TRBD2; CDR3: CASSVPGLAGDEQFF; DNA: TGTGCCAGCAGTGTACCGGGACTAGCGGGGGATGAGCAGTTCTTC
J: TRBJ2-7; V: TRBV5-1; size: .; D: TRBD1; CDR3: CASSLKWGQVTYEQYF; DNA: TGCGCCAGCAGCTTGAAGTGGGGACAGGTGACATACGAGCAGTACTTC
J: TRBJ1-5; V: TRBV7-2; size: .; D: .; CDR3: CASSRTNTNKRVNQPQHF; DNA: TGTGCCAGCAGCCGAACCAACACTAACAAACGGGTCAATCAGCCCCAGCATTTT
J: TRBJ2-1; V: TRBV28; size: .; D: TRBD2; CDR3: CASRSVAGGPSREQFF; DNA: TGTGCCAGCAGGTCCGTAGCGGGAGGCCCCAGCCGTGAGCAGTTCTTC
J: TRBJ2-7; V: TRBV9; size: .; D: .; CDR3: CASSVEGLKDGEQYF; DNA: TGTGCCAGCAGCGTAGAGGGACTCAAAGACGGGGAGCAGTACTTC
J: TRBJ2-3; V: TRBV29-1; size: .; D: TRBD2; CDR3: CSTQTSVYTDTQYF; DNA: TGCAGCACCCAGACTAGCGTCTACACAGATACGCAGTATTTT
J: TRBJ2-5; V: TRBV5-6; size: .; D: TRBD1; CDR3: CASSFGTGTGLETQYF; DNA: TGTGCCAGCAGCTTTGGCACCGGGACAGGGCTAGAGACCCAGTACTTC
J: TRBJ1-1; V: TRBV21-1; size: .; D: .; CDR3: CASSKLRTWNTEAFF; DNA: TGTGCCAGCAGCAAACTGCGGACCTGGAACACTGAAGCTTTCTTT
J: TRBJ1-1; V: TRBV5-4; size: few; D: .; CDR3: CASSLGAEAFF; DNA: TGTGCCAGCAGCTTAGGGGCTGAAGCTTTCTTT
J: TRBJ2-6; V: TRBV14; size: .; D: .; CDR3: CASSHNFDRIRSSGANVLTF; DNA: TGTGCCAGCAGCCATAACTTCGACAGGATTAGGTCCTCTGGGGCCAACGTCCTGACTTTC
J: TRBJ2-7; V: TRBV5-5; size: .; D: .; CDR3: CASSLGPPGVYEQYF; DNA: TGTGCCAGCAGCTTGGGACCCCCCGGCGTCTACGAGCAGTACTTC